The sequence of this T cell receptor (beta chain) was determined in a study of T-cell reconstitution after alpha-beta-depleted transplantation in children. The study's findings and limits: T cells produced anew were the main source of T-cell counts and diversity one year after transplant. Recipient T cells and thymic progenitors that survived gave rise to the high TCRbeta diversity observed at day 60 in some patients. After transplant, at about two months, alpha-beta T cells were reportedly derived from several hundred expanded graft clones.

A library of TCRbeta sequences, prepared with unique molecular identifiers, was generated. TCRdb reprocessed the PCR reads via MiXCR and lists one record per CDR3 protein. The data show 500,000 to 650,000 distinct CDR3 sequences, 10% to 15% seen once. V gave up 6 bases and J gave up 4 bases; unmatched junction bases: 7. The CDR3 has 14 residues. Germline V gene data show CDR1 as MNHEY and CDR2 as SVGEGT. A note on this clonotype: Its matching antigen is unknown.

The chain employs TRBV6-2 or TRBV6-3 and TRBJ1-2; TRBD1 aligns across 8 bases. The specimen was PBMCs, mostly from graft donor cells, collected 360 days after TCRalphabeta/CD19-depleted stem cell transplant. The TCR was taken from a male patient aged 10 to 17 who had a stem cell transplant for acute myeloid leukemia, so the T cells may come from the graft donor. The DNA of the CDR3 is TGTGCCAGCAGAGGAACAGGGGGAAGCTATGGCTACACCTTC. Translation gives CASRGTGGSYGYTF.